A selection of T cell receptor beta chains follows, all from one sample in a study of beta chain features in type 1 diabetes. Measured with immunoSEQ multiplex PCR; TCRdb has only the in-frame clones, and not every one. This sample has 600,000 to 750,000 clones, with around 12% found just once. Sample: naive CD4+ T cells from blood. The receptors derive from a man in his thirties or forties with type 1 diabetes. Each CDR3 is given with its conserved first and last residue. Fields, in order: clone size, D gene, J gene, V gene, CDR3 DNA, CDR3 protein. D genes are given only for firm matches. Size values are once, few and many counts, or a class for expanded clones, and some rows have none.

size: .
D: TRBD1
J: TRBJ1-6
V: TRBV11-2
DNA: TGTGCCAGCACCTTTAGGATGGGACAGGGGGCTTCACCCCTCCACTTT
CDR3: CASTFRMGQGASPLHF

size: .
D: .
J: TRBJ2-2
V: TRBV27
DNA: TGTGCCAGCAGTTTATCGGTCGGCGGGGAGCTGTTTTTT
CDR3: CASSLSVGGELFF

size: few
D: .
J: TRBJ1-3
V: TRBV30
DNA: TGTGCCTGGACAAACGGGCGCGCTGGAAACACCATATATTTT
CDR3: CAWTNGRAGNTIYF

size: few
D: TRBD1
J: TRBJ1-2
V: TRBV6-6
DNA: TGTGCCAGCAGTCCGGGACAGGGGGTCTATGGCTACACCTTC
CDR3: CASSPGQGVYGYTF

size: .
D: .
J: TRBJ1-2
V: TRBV7-2
DNA: TGTGCCAGCAGCTTTTTCGCGGGAAACTATGGCTACACCTTC
CDR3: CASSFFAGNYGYTF

size: .
D: TRBD1
J: TRBJ2-2
V: TRBV27
DNA: TGTGCCAGCAGTTTAAATTCAGGGGGTTCGAACACCGGGGAGCTGTTTTTT
CDR3: CASSLNSGGSNTGELFF

size: .
D: .
J: TRBJ1-6
V: TRBV7-2
DNA: TGTGCCAGCAGACCCGACACTTTTTGGGCCCTCCACTTT
CDR3: CASRPDTFWALHF

size: .
D: TRBD1
J: TRBJ2-7
V: TRBV19
DNA: TGTGCCAGTAGTATCGGGCCAGGGGGAGTATACGAGCAGTACTTC
CDR3: CASSIGPGGVYEQYF

size: few
D: TRBD1
J: TRBJ2-3
V: TRBV7-6
DNA: TGTGCCAGCAGCTTAGTTCCATTCGGGACAGGGGGCATAAATACGCAGTATTTT
CDR3: CASSLVPFGTGGINTQYF

size: few
D: .
J: TRBJ2-1
V: TRBV29-1
DNA: TGCAGCGTTGTTCGGGGTTCGAATGAGCAGTTCTTC
CDR3: CSVVRGSNEQFF

size: .
D: .
J: TRBJ2-1
V: TRBV11-2
DNA: TGTGCCAGCAGCTTAGGTGTTTTTGAGCAGTTCTTC
CDR3: CASSLGVFEQFF

size: few
D: .
J: TRBJ1-1
V: TRBV6-1
DNA: TGTGCCAGCCCCATGACAGAGAACACTGAAGCTTTCTTT
CDR3: CASPMTENTEAFF

size: .
D: TRBD1
J: TRBJ2-5
V: TRBV5-4
DNA: TGTGCCAGCAGCGGGGGACAGTCCGGACAAGAGACCCAGTACTTC
CDR3: CASSGGQSGQETQYF

size: .
D: TRBD1
J: TRBJ1-4
V: TRBV4-3
DNA: TGCGCCAGCAGCCAAGGCCAGGGGGCTGAAAAACTGTTTTTT
CDR3: CASSQGQGAEKLFF

size: .
D: .
J: TRBJ2-3
V: TRBV6-1
DNA: TGTGCCAGCATTCTTAGACTAGGGGGTGGAGATACGCAGTATTTT
CDR3: CASILRLGGGDTQYF

size: few
D: TRBD1
J: TRBJ2-7
V: TRBV5-1
DNA: TGCGCCAGCAGCTCGACAGGGCCGTACGAGCAGTACTTC
CDR3: CASSSTGPYEQYF

size: few
D: .
J: TRBJ1-5
V: TRBV7-3
DNA: TGTGCCAGCAGCTTAAGGGGCGGGCCCCAGCATTTT
CDR3: CASSLRGGPQHF

size: .
D: .
J: TRBJ1-1
V: TRBV7-2
DNA: TGTGCCAGCAGCCGCTGGCATATGAACACTGAAGCTTTCTTT
CDR3: CASSRWHMNTEAFF

size: .
D: .
J: TRBJ2-5
V: TRBV7-2
DNA: TGTGCCAGCACCTTGGGCTACGGAGAGACCCAGTACTTC
CDR3: CASTLGYGETQYF

size: few
D: .
J: TRBJ1-2
V: TRBV18
DNA: TGTGCCAGCTCACCACGGAACGAGGACGGCTACACCTTC
CDR3: CASSPRNEDGYTF

size: .
D: .
J: TRBJ1-4
V: TRBV6-5
DNA: TGTGCCAGCAAAGGCGGGCAGAATGAAAAACTGTTTTTT
CDR3: CASKGGQNEKLFF

size: few
D: .
J: TRBJ2-5
V: TRBV25-1
DNA: TGTGCCAGCAGTGCACACGCTGGGCAGCAAGAGACCCAGTACTTC
CDR3: CASSAHAGQQETQYF

size: .
D: .
J: TRBJ2-7
V: TRBV5-1
DNA: TGCGCCAGCAGCGAAGGACAGCCAGCCTACGAGCAGTACTTC
CDR3: CASSEGQPAYEQYF

size: few
D: .
J: TRBJ2-7
V: TRBV7-2
DNA: TGTGCCAGCAGCTTTCTTGCAGCCTCCTACGAGCAGTACTTC
CDR3: CASSFLAASYEQYF

size: .
D: .
J: TRBJ2-7
V: TRBV11-1
DNA: TGTGCCAGCAGCCGGGACTTTATCTACGAGCAGTACTTC
CDR3: CASSRDFIYEQYF

size: few
D: TRBD1
J: TRBJ2-5
V: TRBV14
DNA: TGTGCCAGCAGCCTTCCCGACAGGGTGAAAGAGACCCAGTACTTC
CDR3: CASSLPDRVKETQYF

size: .
D: TRBD1
J: TRBJ2-7
V: TRBV7-2
DNA: TGTGCCAGCAGCTCTCCGGGACAGGCCGTCGAGCAGTACTTC
CDR3: CASSSPGQAVEQYF

size: .
D: TRBD2
J: TRBJ2-3
V: TRBV11-2
DNA: TGTGCCAGCAGCTTCCGGACTAGCGGGGCTAGCACAGATACGCAGTATTTT
CDR3: CASSFRTSGASTDTQYF

size: few
D: .
J: TRBJ1-6
V: TRBV10-3
DNA: TGTGCCATCAAAGACAGGATGGATTCACCCCTCCACTTT
CDR3: CAIKDRMDSPLHF

size: .
D: .
J: TRBJ1-4
V: TRBV2
DNA: TGTGCCAGCAGTGAACAGGATAATGAAAAACTGTTTTTT
CDR3: CASSEQDNEKLFF

size: .
D: TRBD1
J: TRBJ2-1
V: TRBV7-2
DNA: TGTGCCAGCAGCTCTACAGGGGGAGACAATGAGCAGTTCTTC
CDR3: CASSSTGGDNEQFF

size: few
D: TRBD2
J: TRBJ2-3
V: TRBV7-9
DNA: TGTGCCAGCAGCGACTTACAGGGACTAGCGGGGGGCACAGATACGCAGTATTTT
CDR3: CASSDLQGLAGGTDTQYF

size: .
D: .
J: TRBJ1-2
V: TRBV7-9
DNA: TGTGCCAGCAGTTTCCGGGACAACTATGGCTACACCTTC
CDR3: CASSFRDNYGYTF

size: few
D: .
J: TRBJ2-3
V: TRBV30
DNA: TGTGCCTGGACCCACGCTAAGACGCAGTATTTT
CDR3: CAWTHAKTQYF

size: few
D: .
J: TRBJ1-2
V: TRBV7-2
DNA: TGTGCCAGCAGCTTGGATTACGCGGGCTACACCTTC
CDR3: CASSLDYAGYTF

size: .
D: .
J: TRBJ1-4
V: TRBV25-1
DNA: TGTGCCAGCAGTGCTAGGGTCAGCACGAGGGAAAAACTGTTTTTT
CDR3: CASSARVSTREKLFF

size: few
D: TRBD2
J: TRBJ2-7
V: TRBV5-1
DNA: TGCGCCAGCAGCTGGGGGACTAGCGGGGACCTAAATGTCTACGAGCAGTACTTC
CDR3: CASSWGTSGDLNVYEQYF

size: .
D: TRBD2
J: TRBJ2-3
V: TRBV13
DNA: TGTGCCAGCAGCTTAAGGCTAGCGGGGGGCTCTAGGGAAGATACGCAGTATTTT
CDR3: CASSLRLAGGSREDTQYF

size: .
D: .
J: TRBJ2-1
V: TRBV25-1
DNA: TGTGCCAGCAGTAGTCAGGGGGGCATGGAGTTCTTC
CDR3: CASSSQGGMEFF

size: .
D: .
J: TRBJ1-4
V: TRBV19
DNA: TGTGCCAGTAGGGCAGACGCCAATGAAAAACTGTTTTTT
CDR3: CASRADANEKLFF

size: few
D: TRBD1
J: TRBJ1-4
V: TRBV2
DNA: TGTGCCAGCACTTTGGACAGGGCTGGAGATGAAAAACTGTTTTTT
CDR3: CASTLDRAGDEKLFF

size: .
D: .
J: TRBJ2-3
V: TRBV21-1
DNA: TGTGCCAGCAGCCCCCTCGGGGCCACAGATACGCAGTATTTT
CDR3: CASSPLGATDTQYF

size: few
D: .
J: TRBJ2-7
V: TRBV18
DNA: TGTGCCAGCTCACCACCGTCTCGCTCCTACGAGCAGTACTTC
CDR3: CASSPPSRSYEQYF

size: few
D: TRBD2
J: TRBJ2-3
V: TRBV2
DNA: TGTGCCAGCAGGCAGACTAGCGGGGGACGTACAGATACGCAGTATTTT
CDR3: CASRQTSGGRTDTQYF

size: .
D: .
J: TRBJ2-2
V: TRBV13
DNA: TGTGCCAGCAGCCCCGCCACAGGGTGGGGCGGGGAGCTGTTTTTT
CDR3: CASSPATGWGGELFF

size: .
D: .
J: TRBJ1-1
V: TRBV6-5
DNA: TGTGCCAGCAGTTTCACCGCAGGGAGCTCGAACACTGAAGCTTTCTTT
CDR3: CASSFTAGSSNTEAFF

size: few
D: .
J: TRBJ1-6
V: TRBV11-2
DNA: TGTGCCAGCAGCGCCCCTAATTCACCCCTCCACTTT
CDR3: CASSAPNSPLHF

size: few
D: TRBD2
J: TRBJ2-5
V: TRBV7-9
DNA: TGTGCCAGCAGCGTCCGAGTGGGACTAAGGCAGGAGACCCAGTACTTC
CDR3: CASSVRVGLRQETQYF

size: .
D: .
J: TRBJ1-5
V: TRBV19
DNA: TGTGCCAGTAGTGTAATGGAGGGATCGCAGCCCCAGCATTTT
CDR3: CASSVMEGSQPQHF